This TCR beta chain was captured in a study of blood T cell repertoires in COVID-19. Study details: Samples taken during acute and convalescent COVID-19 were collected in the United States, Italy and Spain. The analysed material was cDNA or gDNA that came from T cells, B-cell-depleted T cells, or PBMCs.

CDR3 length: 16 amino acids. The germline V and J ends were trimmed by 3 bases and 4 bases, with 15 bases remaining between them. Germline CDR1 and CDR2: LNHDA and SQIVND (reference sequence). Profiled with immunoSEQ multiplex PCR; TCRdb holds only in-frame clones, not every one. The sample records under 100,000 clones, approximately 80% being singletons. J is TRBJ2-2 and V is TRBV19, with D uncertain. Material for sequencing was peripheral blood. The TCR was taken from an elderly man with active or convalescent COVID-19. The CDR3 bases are TGTGCCAGTAGTATGTTGCGCCAACGAGGCACCGGGGAGCTGTTTTTT. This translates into CASSMLRQRGTGELFF.